The clone carrying this TCR beta chain was observed many times. This specimen belongs to a study of T-cell reconstitution after alpha-beta-depleted transplantation in children. The CDR3 contains 13 residues. V was trimmed by 2 bases and J by 5 bases, leaving 9 bases between them. Construction of the TCRbeta library involved unique molecular identifiers. TCRdb reprocessed the PCR reads via MiXCR and lists one record per CDR3 protein. Among about 340,000 distinct CDR3 sequences listed, about 14% were seen once. Material: PBMCs, obtained from the stem cell graft. This TCR was sampled from a human donor who donated a stem cell graft to a child with Fanconi anemia. This sequence joins TRBV12-3 or TRBV12-4 and TRBJ1-1; D gene uncertain. The CDR3 bases are TGTGCCAGCAGTTTATCCGAGGAGACTGAAGCTTTCTTT. Protein product: CASSLSEETEAFF.